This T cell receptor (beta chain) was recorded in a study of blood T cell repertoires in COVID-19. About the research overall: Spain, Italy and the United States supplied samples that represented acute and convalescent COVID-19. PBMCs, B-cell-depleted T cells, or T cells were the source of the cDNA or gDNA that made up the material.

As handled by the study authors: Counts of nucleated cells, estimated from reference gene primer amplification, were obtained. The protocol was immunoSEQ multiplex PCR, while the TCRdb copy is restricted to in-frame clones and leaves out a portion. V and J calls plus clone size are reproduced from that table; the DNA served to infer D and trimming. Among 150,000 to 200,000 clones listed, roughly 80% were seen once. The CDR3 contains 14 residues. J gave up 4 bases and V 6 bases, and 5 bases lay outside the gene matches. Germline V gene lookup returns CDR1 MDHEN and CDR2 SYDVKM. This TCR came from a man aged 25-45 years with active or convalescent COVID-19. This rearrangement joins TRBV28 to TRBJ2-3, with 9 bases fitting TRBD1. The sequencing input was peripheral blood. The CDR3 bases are TGTGCCAGCAGCATCGGACAGGGGCCAGATACGCAGTATTTT. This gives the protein CASSIGQGPDTQYF.